These 9 T cell receptor beta chains came from one sample sequenced in a study of CD8+CD57+ T cells in acquired aplastic anemia. The study profiled TCR beta VDJ and CDR3 using genomic DNA as template. TCRdb re-analysed the reads in MiXCR, keeping a single row per CDR3 protein. The table lists about 180,000 distinct CDR3 sequences, approximately 49% of them singletons. Sequenced input: sorted CD4+, CD8+, or CD8+CD57+ T cells (not recorded which) from PBMCs. All receptors derive from a human donor in good health.

This clonotype was seen repeatedly, ten times or more. The rearrangement links TRBV20-1 to TRBJ2-7, with 8 positions matching TRBD2. CDR1 DFQATT and CDR2 SNEGSKA come from the germline V gene (reference sequence). The ends lost 3 bases at V and 3 bases at J; junction bases unmatched: 10. The CDR3 has 15 residues. In DNA form, the CDR3 reads TGCAGTGCTAGCTTTGGTGTAGCGGGACGCTACGAGCAGTACTTC. This codes for CSASFGVAGRYEQYF.

This clonotype appeared many times. The CDR3 loop reads CSVEGPGRNTIYF. DNA for the CDR3: TGCAGCGTTGAAGGGCCGGGGAGAAACACCATATATTTT. V usage is TRBV29-1 and J usage is TRBJ1-3; no firm D call. This CDR3 is 13 amino acids long. The V gene lost 1 base and the J gene lost 5 bases, with 9 bases spanning the gap. CDR1 is SQVTM and CDR2 is ANQGSEA in the germline V gene.

The chain employs TRBV7-7 and TRBJ2-1; 10 nucleotides align to TRBD1. The V gene's germline CDR1 is SSHAT and CDR2 FNYEAQ (reference sequence). This CDR3 spans 13 amino acids. The CDR3 sequence: CAIPGQGNNEQFF. CDR3 DNA sequence: TGTGCTATCCCGGGACAGGGGAACAATGAGCAGTTCTTC.

This clonotype was detected once. This chain connects TRBV6-2 or TRBV6-3 to TRBJ2-7; 10 bases are a match to TRBD2. The germline gives CDR1 MNHEY, CDR2 SVGEGT. The CDR3 runs to 16 residues. Trimming at V came to 7 bases and at J to 0 bases, leaving 9 bases not matched to a gene. CDR3 in amino acids: CASNNPSGRASYEQYF. In nucleotides, the CDR3 is TGTGCCAGCAATAACCCGAGCGGGAGGGCCTCCTACGAGCAGTACTTC.

This clonotype has a count of ten or more. The V call is TRBV20-1, the J call TRBJ2-7, with 9 positions matching TRBD1. The germline V gene has CDR1 DFQATT and CDR2 SNEGSKA (reference sequence). The CDR3 spans 16 residues. V lost 1 base and J lost 5; bases outside the gene matches: 12. The CDR3 reads CSARAPPRTGANEQYF. In DNA, the CDR3 is TGCAGTGCTAGAGCCCCCCCACGGACAGGGGCGAACGAGCAGTACTTC.

This clonotype was counted ten times or more. The rearrangement links TRBV7-9 to TRBJ1-1; weak D call: TRBD1 (6 bases). Germline CDR1 SEHNR, CDR2 FQNEAQ (reference sequence). Trimming left V 4 bases short and J 1 base short, with 19 bases between. The length of the CDR3 is 17 residues. In DNA, the CDR3 is TGTGCCAGCAGCTCAACAGGGCTGGTGGGGCCGAACACTGAAGCTTTCTTT. Its protein product is CASSSTGLVGPNTEAFF.

In the case of this clonotype: One end of the junction is discordant with germline, which a read error may explain. The rearrangement uses TRBV6-5 and TRBJ2-2; D is possibly TRBD1 (5 bases). The germline V gene has CDR1 MNHEY and CDR2 SVGAGI. The CDR3 has 15 residues. The chain's CDR3 is CACSLAGSNTGELFF. Written as DNA, the CDR3 is TGTGCCTGCAGTTTGGCAGGGTCGAACACCGGGGAGCTGTTTTTT.

Regarding this clonotype: This may come from a read error, since a much larger clone is one base off. This chain connects TRBV11-3 to TRBJ2-7; either TRBD1 or TRBD2 may fit D (7 bases each). The length of the CDR3 is 14 residues. The V gene's germline CDR1 is SGHNT and CDR2 YENEEA. CDR3 in amino acids: CASSPRGGSYDQYF. The CDR3 DNA sequence: TGTGCCAGCAGCCCCAGGGGGGGCTCCTACGATCAGTACTTC.

This chain connects TRBV7-4 to TRBJ1-5, with 8 positions matching TRBD1. Germline CDR1 is SGHVT and CDR2 is SQSDAQ. This CDR3 is built from 17 residues. J gave up 0 bases and V 6 bases, and 10 bases lay outside the gene matches. This CDR3 reads CASSFPGQDHSNQPQHF. The CDR3 nucleotides are TGTGCCAGCAGTTTTCCGGGACAGGACCATAGCAATCAGCCCCAGCATTTT.